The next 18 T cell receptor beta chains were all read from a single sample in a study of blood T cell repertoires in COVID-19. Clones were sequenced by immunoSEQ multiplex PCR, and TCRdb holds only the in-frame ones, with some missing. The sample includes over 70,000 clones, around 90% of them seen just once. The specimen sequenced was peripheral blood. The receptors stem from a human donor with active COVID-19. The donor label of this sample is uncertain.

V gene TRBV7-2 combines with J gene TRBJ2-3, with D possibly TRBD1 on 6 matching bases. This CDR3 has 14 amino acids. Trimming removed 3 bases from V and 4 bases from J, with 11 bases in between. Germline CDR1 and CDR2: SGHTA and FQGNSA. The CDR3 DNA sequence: TGTGCCAGCAGCTTGGGACACTCCTCAGATACGCAGTATTTT. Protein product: CASSLGHSSDTQYF.

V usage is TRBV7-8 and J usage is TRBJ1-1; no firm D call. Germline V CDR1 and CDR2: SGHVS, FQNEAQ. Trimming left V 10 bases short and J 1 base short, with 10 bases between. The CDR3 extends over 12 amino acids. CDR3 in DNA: TGTGCCACCTCATTGGCGAACACTGAAGCTTTCTTT. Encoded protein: CATSLANTEAFF.

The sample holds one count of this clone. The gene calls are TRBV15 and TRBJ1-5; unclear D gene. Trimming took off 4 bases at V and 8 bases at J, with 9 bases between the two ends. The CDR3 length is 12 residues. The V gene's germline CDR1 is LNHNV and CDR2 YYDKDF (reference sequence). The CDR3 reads CATSKDREPQHF. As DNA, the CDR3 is TGTGCCACCAGCAAAGATCGGGAGCCCCAGCATTTT.

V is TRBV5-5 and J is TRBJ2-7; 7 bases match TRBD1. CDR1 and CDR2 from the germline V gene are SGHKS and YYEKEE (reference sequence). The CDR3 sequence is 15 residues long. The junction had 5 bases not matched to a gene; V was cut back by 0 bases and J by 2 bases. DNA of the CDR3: TGTGCCAGCAGCTTGGCCTGGGACAGTCCCTACGAGCAGTACTTC. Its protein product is CASSLAWDSPYEQYF.

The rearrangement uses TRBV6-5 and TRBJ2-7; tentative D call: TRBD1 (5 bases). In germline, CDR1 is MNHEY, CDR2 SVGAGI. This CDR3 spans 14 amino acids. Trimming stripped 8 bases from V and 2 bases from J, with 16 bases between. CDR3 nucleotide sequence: TGTGCCAGCGATCCCGAAGAAGGGGCCTACGAGCAGTACTTC. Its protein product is CASDPEEGAYEQYF.

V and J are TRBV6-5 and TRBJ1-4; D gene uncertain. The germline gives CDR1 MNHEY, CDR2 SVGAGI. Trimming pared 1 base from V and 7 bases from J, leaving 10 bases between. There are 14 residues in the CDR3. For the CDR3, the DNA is TGTGCCAGCAGTTACTTCAGAGGAAGTGAAAAACTGTTTTTT. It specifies CASSYFRGSEKLFF.

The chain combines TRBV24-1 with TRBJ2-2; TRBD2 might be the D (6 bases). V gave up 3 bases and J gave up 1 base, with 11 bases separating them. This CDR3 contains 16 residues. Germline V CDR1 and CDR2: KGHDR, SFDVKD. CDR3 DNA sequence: TGTGCCACCAGTGATAAGGGACTGCAGAACACCGGGGAGCTGTTTTTT. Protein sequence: CATSDKGLQNTGELFF.

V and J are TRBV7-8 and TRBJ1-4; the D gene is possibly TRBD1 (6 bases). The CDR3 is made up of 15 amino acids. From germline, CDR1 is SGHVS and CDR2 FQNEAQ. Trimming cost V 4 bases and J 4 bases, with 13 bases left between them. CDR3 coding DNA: TGTGCCAGCAGCTCCTTGGACAGCAATAATGAAAAACTGTTTTTT. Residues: CASSSLDSNNEKLFF.

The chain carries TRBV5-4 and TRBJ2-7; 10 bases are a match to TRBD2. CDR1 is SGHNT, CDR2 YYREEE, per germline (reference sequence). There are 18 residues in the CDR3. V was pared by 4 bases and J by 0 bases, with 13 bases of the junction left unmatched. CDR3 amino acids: CASSPGRTSGTRSYEQYF. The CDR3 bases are TGTGCCAGCAGCCCGGGGAGGACTAGCGGAACCCGCTCCTACGAGCAGTACTTC.

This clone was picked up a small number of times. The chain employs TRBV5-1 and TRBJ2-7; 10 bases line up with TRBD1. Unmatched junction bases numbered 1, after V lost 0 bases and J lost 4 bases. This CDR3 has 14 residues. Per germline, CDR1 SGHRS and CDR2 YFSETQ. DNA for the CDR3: TGCGCCAGCAGCTTGGGGGACAGGGGATACGAGCAGTACTTC. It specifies CASSLGDRGYEQYF.

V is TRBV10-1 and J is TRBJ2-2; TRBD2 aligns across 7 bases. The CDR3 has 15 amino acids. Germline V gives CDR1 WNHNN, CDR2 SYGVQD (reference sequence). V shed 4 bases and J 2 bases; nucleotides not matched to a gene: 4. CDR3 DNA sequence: TGCGCCAGCAGTGTGGGGGGGTCCAACACCGGGGAGCTGTTTTTT. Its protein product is CASSVGGSNTGELFF.

As DNA, the CDR3 is TGTGCCAGCAGCTTAGGGGGCCAGGAGCACTACGAGCAGTACTTC. Encoded protein: CASSLGGQEHYEQYF. V gene TRBV11-2 combines with J gene TRBJ2-7; tentatively, D is TRBD1 (5 bases). Between the trimmed V and J ends, which lost 1 base and 3 bases, there was a span of 13 bases. Per germline, CDR1 SGHAT and CDR2 FQNNGV. This CDR3 has 15 amino acids.

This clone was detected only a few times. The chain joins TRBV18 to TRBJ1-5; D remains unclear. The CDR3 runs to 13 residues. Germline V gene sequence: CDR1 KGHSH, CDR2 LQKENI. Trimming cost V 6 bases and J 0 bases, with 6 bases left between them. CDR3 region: CASSLYSNQPQHF. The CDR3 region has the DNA TGTGCCAGCTCCCTATATAGCAATCAGCCCCAGCATTTT.

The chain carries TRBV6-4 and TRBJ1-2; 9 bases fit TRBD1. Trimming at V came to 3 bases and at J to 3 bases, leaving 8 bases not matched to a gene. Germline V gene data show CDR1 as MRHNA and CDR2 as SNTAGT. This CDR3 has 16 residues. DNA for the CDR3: TGTGCCAGCAGTGAGGCCCCGGGACAGGGACACTATGGCTACACCTTC. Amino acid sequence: CASSEAPGQGHYGYTF.

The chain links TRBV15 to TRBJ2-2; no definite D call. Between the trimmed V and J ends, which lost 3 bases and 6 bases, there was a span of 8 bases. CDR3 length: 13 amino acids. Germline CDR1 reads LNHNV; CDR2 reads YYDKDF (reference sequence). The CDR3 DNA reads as TGTGCCACCAGCAGTTTTACTCCCGGGGAGCTGTTTTTT. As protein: CATSSFTPGELFF. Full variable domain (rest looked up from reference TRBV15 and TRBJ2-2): DAMVIQNPRYQVTQFGKPVTLSCSQTLNHNVMYWYQQKSSQAPKLLFHYYDKDFNNEADTPDNFQSRRPNTSFCFLDIRSPGLGDTAMYLCATSSFTPGELFFGEGSRLTVL.

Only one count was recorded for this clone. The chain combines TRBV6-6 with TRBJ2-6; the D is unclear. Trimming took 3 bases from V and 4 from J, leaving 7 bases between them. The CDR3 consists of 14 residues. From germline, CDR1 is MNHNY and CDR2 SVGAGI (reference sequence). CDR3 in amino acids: CASSYGPGANVLTF. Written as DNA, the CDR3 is TGTGCCAGCAGTTATGGGCCCGGGGCCAACGTCCTGACTTTC.

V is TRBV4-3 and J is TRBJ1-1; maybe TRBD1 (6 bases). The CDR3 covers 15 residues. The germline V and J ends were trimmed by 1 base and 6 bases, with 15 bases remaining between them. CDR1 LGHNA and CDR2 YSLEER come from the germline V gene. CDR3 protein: CASSQAPGHRPEAFF. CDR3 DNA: TGCGCCAGCAGCCAAGCACCGGGACACCGCCCTGAAGCTTTCTTT.

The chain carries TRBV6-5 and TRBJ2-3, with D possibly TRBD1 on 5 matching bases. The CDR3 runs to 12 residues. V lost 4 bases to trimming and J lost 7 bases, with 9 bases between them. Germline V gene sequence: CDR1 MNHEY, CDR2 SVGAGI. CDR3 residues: CASSLAGYTQYF. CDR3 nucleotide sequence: TGTGCCAGCAGTTTGGCAGGGTATACGCAGTATTTT.